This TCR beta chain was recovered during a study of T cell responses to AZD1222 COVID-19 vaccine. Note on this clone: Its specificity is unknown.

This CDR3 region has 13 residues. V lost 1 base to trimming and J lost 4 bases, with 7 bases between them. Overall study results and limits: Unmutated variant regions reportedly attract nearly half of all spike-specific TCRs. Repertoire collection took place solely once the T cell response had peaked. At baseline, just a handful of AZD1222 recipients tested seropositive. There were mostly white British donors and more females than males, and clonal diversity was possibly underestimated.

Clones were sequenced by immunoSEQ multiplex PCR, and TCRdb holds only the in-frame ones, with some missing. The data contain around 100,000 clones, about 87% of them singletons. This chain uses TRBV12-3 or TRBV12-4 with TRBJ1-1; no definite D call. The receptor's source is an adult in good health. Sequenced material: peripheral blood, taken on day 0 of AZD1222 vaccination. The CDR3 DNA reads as TGTGCCAGCAGTTTAGTAAGGAGCACTGAAGCTTTCTTT. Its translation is CASSLVRSTEAFF.